The 24 T cell receptor beta chains below were found in one sample sequenced in a study of OX40 agonist ivuxolimab in advanced cancers. The protocol was immunoSEQ multiplex PCR, while the TCRdb copy is restricted to in-frame clones and leaves out a portion. The data show more than 80,000 clones, about 90% seen once. Here the sequenced sample was CD4+ or CD8+ T cells sorted from blood, taken in a trial of the OX40 agonist ivuxolimab. The receptors were sampled from an adult with an advanced solid tumor such as melanoma, head and neck, liver or kidney cancer.

The V call is TRBV10-1, the J call TRBJ1-5; D possibly corresponds to TRBD1 (5 bases). Trimming pared 8 bases from V and 3 bases from J, leaving 20 bases between. The CDR3 is 16 residues long. Germline lookup yields CDR1 WNHNN and CDR2 SYGVQD (reference sequence). The CDR3 reads CASPLRSGLYNQPQHF. CDR3 in DNA: TGCGCCAGCCCCCTCCGGTCAGGGTTGTACAATCAGCCCCAGCATTTT.

This chain joins TRBV28 and TRBJ2-7; D not resolved. Germline values: CDR1 MDHEN, CDR2 SYDVKM. Trimming left V 3 bases short and J 2 bases short, with 8 bases between. The CDR3 spans 13 residues. CDR3 nucleotides: TGTGCCAGCAGTTTTTCCCCAGCCTACGAGCAGTACTTC. Its translation: CASSFSPAYEQYF. The complete variable domain, with remaining parts taken from reference TRBV28 and TRBJ2-7, reads DVKVTQSSRYLVKRTGEKVFLECVQDMDHENMFWYRQDPGLGLRLIYFSYDVKMKEKGDIPEGYSVSREKKERFSLILESASTNQTSMYLCASSFSPAYEQYFGPGTRLTVT.

This chain uses TRBV4-3 with TRBJ1-5; D remains ambiguous. Between the trimmed V and J ends, which lost 0 bases and 0 bases, there was a span of 9 bases. Germline assignment: CDR1 LGHNA and CDR2 YSLEER. The CDR3 covers 16 residues. CDR3 protein: CASSQDWSVSNQPQHF. The CDR3 DNA reads TGCGCCAGCAGCCAAGATTGGTCCGTTAGCAATCAGCCCCAGCATTTT.

This clone has only a few counts. V is TRBV2 and J is TRBJ1-1; D call uncertain. Germline assignment: CDR1 SNHLY and CDR2 FYNNEI. Trimming left V 2 bases short and J 3 bases short, with 7 bases between. The length of the CDR3 is 13 residues. The CDR3 nucleotides read TGTGCCAGCAGTGAACAAAGGGACACTGAAGCTTTCTTT. It codes for CASSEQRDTEAFF.

The V call is TRBV27, the J call TRBJ1-4, with 8 positions matching TRBD1. Germline lookup yields CDR1 MNHEY and CDR2 SMNVEV (reference sequence). J lost 4 bases, V lost 5 bases, and 6 bases had no gene match. The CDR3 has 15 residues. The CDR3 nucleotides read TGTGCCAGCAGTCCCCTGGGACAGGTTAATGAAAAACTGTTTTTT. As protein: CASSPLGQVNEKLFF.

The gene calls are TRBV2 and TRBJ2-5, with 8 bases lining up with TRBD2. Unmatched junction bases numbered 5, after V lost 11 bases and J lost 0 bases. The V gene's germline CDR1 is SNHLY and CDR2 FYNNEI. The CDR3 extends over 13 amino acids. The CDR3 coding sequence is TGTGCCGTGACTAGCGAGGACCAAGAGACCCAGTACTTC. Amino acid sequence: CAVTSEDQETQYF.

The CDR3 here is CASTGGDQPQHF. The CDR3 DNA is TGTGCCAGCACCGGAGGGGATCAGCCCCAGCATTTT. V is TRBV28 and J is TRBJ1-5, with D perhaps matching TRBD1 (5 bases). CDR1 is MDHEN, CDR2 SYDVKM, per germline. V lost 7 bases and J 5 bases, leaving 9 bases between the germline ends. This CDR3 spans 12 amino acids.

This clone was detected once. This chain uses TRBV6-5 with TRBJ1-2, with TRBD1 matching 7 bases. Germline V gives CDR1 MNHEY, CDR2 SVGAGI. The CDR3 has 14 amino acids. V was clipped by 5 bases and J by 0 bases; unmatched bases: 3. CDR3 bases: TGTGCCAGCAGTCGAGACAGGGCTAACTATGGCTACACCTTC. It encodes CASSRDRANYGYTF.

The V gene is TRBV19, the J gene TRBJ1-1; D uncertain. The CDR3 spans 13 residues. Trimming cost V 3 bases and J 2 bases, with 7 bases left between them. The germline gives CDR1 LNHDA, CDR2 SQIVND (reference sequence). CDR3 loop: CASSMGENTEAFF. CDR3 bases: TGTGCCAGTAGTATGGGTGAAAACACTGAAGCTTTCTTT.

This clone appeared a few times. The CDR3 nucleotides read TGTGCCAGCAATCAGGGTTACACTGAAGCTTTCTTT. Translating gives CASNQGYTEAFF. V usage is TRBV6-6 and J usage is TRBJ1-1, with D possibly being TRBD1 (5 bases). There are 12 residues in the CDR3. V lost 7 bases and J lost 3, with 9 bases in between. The germline V gene has CDR1 MNHNY and CDR2 SVGAGI (reference sequence).

The chain recombines TRBV16 with TRBJ1-1, with 9 bases matching TRBD1. Germline V gene sequence: CDR1 KGHSY, CDR2 FQNENV. Trimming removed 0 bases from V and 7 bases from J; junction bases left unmatched: 0. The CDR3 is 13 residues long. The CDR3 nucleotides are TGTGCCAGCAGCCAATCGACAGGGGGTGAAGCTTTCTTT. Translating it yields CASSQSTGGEAFF.

J is TRBJ2-2 and V is TRBV27; D remains ambiguous. V was cut by 5 bases and J by 7 bases, with 8 bases left in between. The V gene's germline CDR1 is MNHEY and CDR2 SMNVEV (reference sequence). CDR3 size: 12 residues. DNA for the CDR3: TGTGCCAGCAGTCAGTCAAACGGGGAGCTGTTTTTT. Protein product: CASSQSNGELFF.

V gene TRBV9 combines with J gene TRBJ2-2; TRBD1 matches 9 bases. The CDR3 contains 16 residues. Per the germline V gene, CDR1 is SGDLS and CDR2 is YYNGEE. The ends lost 4 bases at V and 8 bases at J; junction bases unmatched: 12. The CDR3 loop is CASSSSGTGFAGELFF. The CDR3 coding sequence is TGTGCCAGCAGCTCCTCCGGGACAGGGTTTGCGGGGGAGCTGTTTTTT.

The chain couples TRBV15 to TRBJ2-1; D is perhaps TRBD2 (6 bases). CDR1 LNHNV and CDR2 YYDKDF come from the germline V gene (reference sequence). CDR3 length: 18 residues. V lost 1 base, J lost 3 bases, and 19 bases lay in between. CDR3 DNA: TGTGCCACCAGCAGAGGGTTAGCGGCCATCACCCGCTACAATGAGCAGTTCTTC. It specifies CATSRGLAAITRYNEQFF.

The chain recombines TRBV6-6 with TRBJ2-1; D is uncertain. With 2 bases removed from V and 4 bases from J, the gap between germline ends came to 6 bases. This CDR3 contains 13 residues. The V gene's germline CDR1 is MNHNY and CDR2 SVGAGI (reference sequence). CDR3 bases: TGTGCCAGCAGTTACGTCAATTACAATGAGCAGTTCTTC. It is translated as CASSYVNYNEQFF.

The V call is TRBV6-5, the J call TRBJ1-1; D gene uncertain. Looked up from germline, CDR1 is MNHEY and CDR2 is SVGAGI. V lost 2 bases and J lost 2, with 12 bases in between. The CDR3 spans 15 residues. The CDR3 DNA is TGTGCCAGCAGTTACGCCCCCAACTTAAACACTGAAGCTTTCTTT. It is translated as CASSYAPNLNTEAFF.

This rearrangement joins TRBV6-5 to TRBJ2-5; TRBD2 aligns across 7 bases. CDR1 is MNHEY and CDR2 is SVGAGI in the germline V gene. The CDR3 length is 15 residues. The J segment lost 2 bases and the V segment lost 2 bases, leaving 5 bases of the junction unmatched. The CDR3 nucleotides are TGTGCCAGCAGTTACCTAGCGGAGATACAAGAGACCCAGTACTTC. It is translated as CASSYLAEIQETQYF.

This chain joins TRBV7-9 and TRBJ1-5; D unresolved. This CDR3 spans 13 amino acids. Per germline, CDR1 SEHNR and CDR2 FQNEAQ (reference sequence). V lost 2 bases and J lost 0, with 2 bases in between. CDR3 sequence (DNA): TGTGCCAGCAGCTTACCTAGCAATCAGCCCCAGCATTTT. Residues: CASSLPSNQPQHF.

The genes are TRBV28 and TRBJ2-7; 11 bases match TRBD1. V lost 6 bases and J lost 3; bases outside the gene matches: 7. Germline-derived CDR1 and CDR2 are MDHEN and SYDVKM. The CDR3 is 15 amino acids. The CDR3 reads CASSLPGQGDYEQYF. The CDR3 nucleotides read TGTGCCAGCAGCCTTCCGGGACAGGGGGACTACGAGCAGTACTTC.

The genes are TRBV5-1 and TRBJ1-1; the D is unclear. Germline V gives CDR1 SGHRS, CDR2 YFSETQ. The length of the CDR3 is 15 residues. The V gene lost 0 bases and the J gene lost 1 base, with 10 bases spanning the gap. DNA for the CDR3: TGCGCCAGCAGCTTGGCCGGGAGCCGGAACACTGAAGCTTTCTTT. This translates into CASSLAGSRNTEAFF.

The chain carries TRBV7-9 and TRBJ2-2; perhaps D is TRBD1 or TRBD2 (6 bases each). The CDR3 runs to 17 residues. CDR1 is SEHNR, CDR2 FQNEAQ, per germline (reference sequence). With 8 bases removed from V and 2 bases from J, the gap between germline ends came to 21 bases. In DNA, the CDR3 is TGTGCCAGCCACGTAGAGGGGGGTGCGCCAAACACCGGGGAGCTGTTTTTT. As protein: CASHVEGGAPNTGELFF.

This chain joins TRBV30 and TRBJ1-2; TRBD1 might be the D (5 bases). The ends were cut back, 2 bases at V and 2 bases at J, with 9 bases in the middle. CDR1 and CDR2 (germline): GTSNPN, SVGIG (reference sequence). CDR3 length equals 13 residues. CDR3 sequence (DNA): TGTGCCTGGAGTCAGGGAGCGAACTATGGCTACACCTTC. As protein: CAWSQGANYGYTF. The whole variable domain, remainder taken from reference TRBV30 and TRBJ1-2, is SQTIHQWPATLVQPVGSPLSLECTVEGTSNPNLYWYRQAAGRGLQLLFYSVGIGQISSEVPQNLSASRPQDRQFILSSKKLLLSDSGFYLCAWSQGANYGYTFGSGTRLTVV.

This chain connects TRBV6-1 to TRBJ1-5, with a weak D call TRBD1 (5 bases). Looked up from germline, CDR1 is MNHNS and CDR2 is SASEGT. The CDR3 runs 15 residues. Trimming took off 1 base at V and 6 bases at J, with 13 bases between the two ends. Here the CDR3 DNA reads TGTGCCAGCAGTGAAGAGCAGGGAGAAGGTCAGCCCCAGCATTTT. Translating it yields CASSEEQGEGQPQHF.

This clone is a singleton in its sample. The DNA for the CDR3 is TGTGCCAGCAGCTTCAAGGGACAAGAGACCCAGTACTTC. Translating gives CASSFKGQETQYF. V gene TRBV13 combines with J gene TRBJ2-5; D is unclear. CDR1 PRHDT and CDR2 FYEKMQ come from the germline V gene (reference sequence). The CDR3 spans 13 residues. The V and J ends lost 3 bases and 2 bases respectively, with 7 bases between them.